The 32 T cell receptor beta chains below come from one sample, sequenced in a study of T cell repertoires in aging, cancer and after chemotherapy. The template was genomic DNA from peripheral blood, not RNA. TRB rearrangements spanning V, D and J were amplified using mixed TRB-A/B primers. MiXCR, applied by TCRdb to the multiplex PCR reads, yields one record per CDR3 protein. The sample lists about 15,000 distinct CDR3 sequences, 45% to 55% occurring once. Input material: blood. These receptors all stem from a human donor in good health.

This chain links TRBV30 with TRBJ1-5, with D perhaps TRBD1 (5 bases). V gave up 3 bases and J gave up 3 bases, with 12 bases separating them. This CDR3 region has 14 residues. Germline assignment: CDR1 GTSNPN and CDR2 SVGIG (reference sequence). CDR3 nucleotide sequence: TGTGCCTGGAGCTTTCGGGGGGACAATCAGCCCCAGCATTTT. Translated, it gives CAWSFRGDNQPQHF.

The chain carries TRBV15 and TRBJ2-5; 13 bases match TRBD2. Germline V lookup: CDR1 LNHNV, CDR2 YYDKDF (reference sequence). Unmatched junction bases numbered 5, after V lost 0 bases and J lost 10 bases. The CDR3 contains 15 residues. CDR3 sequence: CATSRDRLAGGIQYF. The CDR3 DNA follows: TGTGCCACCAGCAGAGATCGACTAGCGGGGGGAATCCAGTACTTC.

This rearrangement joins TRBV29-1 to TRBJ1-4; D gene unclear. The CDR3 is 13 residues long. In germline, CDR1 is SQVTM, CDR2 ANQGSEA. V was shortened by 4 bases and J by 3 bases, with 9 bases between the two germline ends. CDR3 bases: TGCAGCGTTGTTTCCAGCCCTAATGAAAAACTGTTTTTT. This translates into CSVVSSPNEKLFF.

This chain links TRBV6-4 with TRBJ2-3, with TRBD2 identical over 8 bases. CDR1 is MRHNA and CDR2 is SNTAGT in the germline V gene. The CDR3 loop spans 16 amino acids. Trimming removed 3 bases from V and 0 bases from J; junction bases left unmatched: 5. This CDR3 reads CASSDMPSGSTDTQYF. The CDR3, as DNA: TGTGCCAGCAGTGATATGCCTAGCGGGAGCACAGATACGCAGTATTTT.

This chain links TRBV18 with TRBJ2-1; D not certain. This CDR3 is built from 14 residues. Germline CDR1 reads KGHSH; CDR2 reads LQKENI. The V gene lost 8 bases and the J gene lost 0 bases, with 11 bases spanning the gap. The CDR3 sequence: CASQAPSSYNEQFF. The CDR3 nucleotides read TGTGCCAGCCAGGCCCCGAGCTCCTACAATGAGCAGTTCTTC. The full variable domain, with the rest looked up from reference TRBV18 and TRBJ2-1, is NAGVMQNPRHLVRRRGQEARLRCSPMKGHSHVYWYRQLPEEGLKFMVYLQKENIIDESGMPKERFSAEFPKEGPSILRIQQVVRGDSAAYFCASQAPSSYNEQFFGPGTRLTVL.

This chain connects TRBV19 to TRBJ2-2; perhaps TRBD2 as D (6 bases). V lost 1 base to trimming and J lost 4 bases, with 16 bases between them. The germline CDR1 and CDR2 sequences are LNHDA and SQIVND (reference sequence). This CDR3 is 17 amino acids long. The CDR3 reads CASSIGDVGGSTGELFF. For the CDR3, the DNA is TGTGCCAGTAGTATAGGGGACGTTGGAGGGAGCACCGGGGAGCTGTTTTTT.

The table lists this clonotype with a count of one. One end of the junction is discordant with germline, which a read error may explain. The chain uses TRBV29-1 and TRBJ2-2, with D possibly being TRBD2 (6 bases). Germline lookup yields CDR1 SQVTM and CDR2 ANQGSEA. The CDR3 has 12 amino acids. The CDR3 nucleotides read TGCAGCGTTGATAGGAACACCGGGGAGGTGTTTTTT. As protein: CSVDRNTGEVFF.

This clonotype is classed as medium-sized. This chain joins TRBV29-1 and TRBJ2-7; D possibly corresponds to TRBD1 (5 bases). V dropped 6 bases and J dropped 3 bases, with 12 bases sitting between them. The CDR3 has 12 residues. Germline CDR1 and CDR2: SQVTM and ANQGSEA. This chain's CDR3 is CSVTAQGYEQYF. The CDR3 DNA is TGCAGCGTCACAGCCCAGGGCTACGAGCAGTACTTC.

This chain connects TRBV6-2 or TRBV6-3 to TRBJ2-7; D may match TRBD1 or TRBD2 (5 bases each). The CDR3 has 15 residues. Germline CDR1 reads MNHEY; CDR2 reads SVGEGT. V was pared by 7 bases and J by 1 base, with 17 bases between. The CDR3 nucleotides are TGTGCCAGCACCGACCCCGGGGCCCGATCCTACGAGCAGTACTTC. Translating it yields CASTDPGARSYEQYF.

This clonotype showed up just a few times. V and J are TRBV19 and TRBJ2-1; 7 bases map to TRBD1. The J segment lost 0 bases and the V segment lost 6 bases, leaving 5 bases of the junction unmatched. CDR1 is LNHDA, CDR2 SQIVND, per germline (reference sequence). This CDR3 comprises 15 residues. The chain's CDR3 is CASSYRGSSYNEQFF. The DNA for the CDR3 is TGTGCCAGTAGCTACAGGGGAAGCTCCTACAATGAGCAGTTCTTC.

The rearrangement uses TRBV29-1 and TRBJ1-2; 9 bases align to TRBD1. This CDR3 is 13 amino acids long. Trimming took 6 bases from V and 8 from J; bases not matched to a gene: 10. The germline CDR1 and CDR2 sequences are SQVTM and ANQGSEA. DNA of the CDR3: TGCAGCGTCGGAGGGAGACAGGGGGTCGGCTACACCTTC. Its translation: CSVGGRQGVGYTF.

The rearrangement uses TRBV6-6 and TRBJ2-1; possibly TRBD2 for D (5 bases). CDR3 length: 14 residues. Trimming cost V 2 bases and J 10 bases, with 15 bases left between them. CDR1 is MNHNY and CDR2 is SVGAGI in the germline V gene (reference sequence). The CDR3 DNA follows: TGTGCCAGCAGTTACGGGTCCGGGGTGGACGAGCAGTTCTTC. Protein: CASSYGSGVDEQFF.

The rearrangement joins TRBV5-1 to TRBJ2-2; TRBD2 matches at 13 bases. The CDR3 runs 16 residues. The V segment lost 4 bases and the J segment 5 bases; nucleotides outside the gene matches: 5. Germline V gene lookup returns CDR1 SGHRS and CDR2 YFSETQ. The CDR3 sequence: CASSGGLAGVTGELFF. The CDR3 coding sequence is TGCGCCAGCAGCGGTGGACTAGCGGGAGTTACCGGGGAGCTGTTTTTT.

V gene TRBV13 combines with J gene TRBJ2-7; D might be TRBD1 (5 bases). There are 14 residues in the CDR3. V dropped 0 bases and J dropped 4 bases, with 10 bases sitting between them. The V gene's germline CDR1 is PRHDT and CDR2 FYEKMQ (reference sequence). CDR3 in DNA: TGTGCCAGCAGCTTAGGGACAGAGTCTTACGAGCAGTACTTC. Encoded protein: CASSLGTESYEQYF.

The table lists this clonotype with a few counts. J is TRBJ1-1 and V is TRBV29-1, with 11 bases identical to TRBD1. The germline V gene has CDR1 SQVTM and CDR2 ANQGSEA. The CDR3 is 15 amino acids. The V gene end was trimmed by 4 bases and the J gene end by 5 bases; junction bases not matched to a gene: 9. CDR3 DNA sequence: TGCAGCGTTGCTGGGACAGGGGGGCCGAGGACTGAAGCTTTCTTT. Protein sequence: CSVAGTGGPRTEAFF.

In DNA, the CDR3 is TGTGCCAGCAGCCAAGGGACAGGCTCTAGGGGGTACTTC. Translating gives CASSQGTGSRGYF. The chain couples TRBV6-5 to TRBJ2-7, with 8 bases fitting TRBD1. V lost 6 bases and J lost 12; bases outside the gene matches: 13. CDR3 length: 13 amino acids. Germline values: CDR1 MNHEY, CDR2 SVGAGI.

The chain is built from TRBV6-1 and TRBJ1-1, with D possibly TRBD1 on 6 matching bases. The CDR3 extends over 15 amino acids. Germline V gene data show CDR1 as MNHNS and CDR2 as SASEGT. Trimming stripped 7 bases from V and 3 bases from J, with 18 bases between. This CDR3 reads CASKWGRRGDTEAFF. The CDR3 DNA reads as TGTGCCAGCAAGTGGGGGCGCCGGGGGGACACTGAAGCTTTCTTT.

This chain connects TRBV27 to TRBJ2-7; D not resolved. The CDR3 is made up of 13 amino acids. Germline assignment: CDR1 MNHEY and CDR2 SMNVEV (reference sequence). With 4 bases removed from V and 5 bases from J, the gap between germline ends came to 12 bases. Here the CDR3 reads CASSSWFRDEQYF. The CDR3 nucleotides are TGTGCCAGCAGTTCTTGGTTTCGGGACGAGCAGTACTTC.

The chain combines TRBV12-3 or TRBV12-4 with TRBJ2-2; D is uncertain. V was trimmed by 7 bases and J by 6 bases, leaving 12 bases between them. CDR3 size: 13 residues. Written as DNA, the CDR3 is TGTGCCAGCACCTCAGAAGGTCCCGGGGAGCTGTTTTTT. This gives the protein CASTSEGPGELFF.

With regard to this clonotype: A read error may account for a junction end that differs from germline. J is TRBJ2-1 and V is TRBV27; a possible D gene is TRBD2 (5 bases). Germline lookup yields CDR1 MNHEY and CDR2 SMNVEV (reference sequence). This CDR3 has 18 residues. The CDR3 protein is CASSAFSLTGRSYNKQFF. The CDR3 DNA reads as TGTGCCAGCAGCGCATTCTCCCTTACGGGAAGGTCCTACAATAAGCAGTTCTTC.

The rearrangement joins TRBV5-4 to TRBJ2-3, with 12 bases lining up with TRBD2. V trimming: 5 bases; J trimming: 5 bases; junction bases outside the gene matches: 9. This CDR3 has 16 residues. CDR1 and CDR2 from the germline V gene are SGHNT and YYREEE (reference sequence). In DNA, the CDR3 is TGTGCCAGCAGGCTTCAACTAGCGGGAGGTAAAGATACGCAGTATTTT. Encoded protein: CASRLQLAGGKDTQYF.

This clonotype was detected only a few times. The V gene is TRBV11-1, the J gene TRBJ2-5; TRBD2 aligns across 7 bases. V was pared by 1 base and J by 2 bases, with 7 bases of the junction left unmatched. CDR1 is SGHAT and CDR2 is FQDESV in the germline V gene (reference sequence). The CDR3 has 16 residues. CDR3 coding DNA: TGTGCCAGCAGCTTAGTGATAGCGGGCTATCAAGAGACCCAGTACTTC. It yields the protein CASSLVIAGYQETQYF.

The genes are TRBV5-4 and TRBJ2-7, with D maybe TRBD2 (5 bases). The germline V gene has CDR1 SGHNT and CDR2 YYREEE (reference sequence). This CDR3 contains 17 residues. The V end lost 0 bases, the J end lost 3 bases, and 19 bases lay between the germline ends. In nucleotides, the CDR3 is TGTGCCAGCAGCTTGGCGGCGGCGGGCCGGAGTAGCTACGAGCAGTACTTC. It encodes CASSLAAAGRSSYEQYF.

This clonotype came up a few times. The V gene is TRBV5-3, the J gene TRBJ2-2; no clear D gene. TRBV5-3 is an ORF, and what it does is uncertain. The CDR3 covers 18 residues. Deletions cut 1 base from V and 7 bases from J, with 23 bases between. The CDR3 spells CARSLRWYLVMGNGELFF. CDR3 sequence (DNA): TGTGCCAGAAGCTTGAGGTGGTACCTAGTGATGGGGAACGGGGAGCTGTTTTTT.

The rearrangement links TRBV5-4 to TRBJ1-2, with D unclear. Germline V gives CDR1 SGHNT, CDR2 YYREEE (reference sequence). V was shortened by 0 bases and J by 7 bases, with 10 bases between the two germline ends. The CDR3 runs 13 residues. The CDR3 nucleotides are TGTGCCAGCAGCTTGGCCCGCGAGCCTGGCTACACCTTC. The encoded protein is CASSLAREPGYTF.

V gene TRBV6-2 or TRBV6-3 combines with J gene TRBJ2-7; D could derive from TRBD1 or TRBD2 (5 bases each). Germline V gene sequence: CDR1 MNHEY, CDR2 SVGEGT. Trimming cost V 8 bases and J 3 bases, with 17 bases left between them. CDR3 length: 14 residues. The CDR3, as DNA: TGTGCCAGCGTGCCGGGACGGCTCTTCTACGAGCAGTACTTC. It is translated as CASVPGRLFYEQYF.

This chain joins TRBV19 and TRBJ1-1; 7 bases fit TRBD1. There are 14 residues in the CDR3. Germline assignment: CDR1 LNHDA and CDR2 SQIVND (reference sequence). Unmatched junction bases numbered 5, after V lost 5 bases and J lost 2 bases. CDR3 sequence reads: CASSHGTVNTEAFF. The CDR3 DNA reads TGTGCCAGTAGTCACGGGACAGTTAACACTGAAGCTTTCTTT.

This sequence joins TRBV18 and TRBJ2-1; the D gene is possibly TRBD1 (6 bases). Germline CDR1 and CDR2: KGHSH and LQKENI. This CDR3 is built from 11 residues. Trimming took off 4 bases at V and 16 bases at J, with 14 bases between the two ends. The DNA of the CDR3 is TGTGCCAGCTCACAACAGGGTATAGGCTTCTTC. Its protein is CASSQQGIGFF.

This sequence joins TRBV15 and TRBJ2-7, with D possibly being TRBD2 (6 bases). V lost 5 bases, J lost 3 bases, and 14 bases lay in between. CDR1 is LNHNV and CDR2 is YYDKDF in the germline V gene (reference sequence). The length of the CDR3 is 14 residues. Here the CDR3 reads CATSGGGDLYEQYF. The CDR3 DNA reads as TGTGCCACCAGCGGTGGCGGGGATCTCTACGAGCAGTACTTC.

This chain uses TRBV18 with TRBJ2-3; D is perhaps TRBD1 (6 bases). Between the trimmed V and J ends, which lost 0 bases and 0 bases, there was a span of 16 bases. The CDR3 is 18 amino acids. Germline V gene data show CDR1 as KGHSH and CDR2 as LQKENI. CDR3 bases: TGTGCCAGCTCACCACCGGACGAAGGACAGAAAAGCACAGATACGCAGTATTTT. It translates to CASSPPDEGQKSTDTQYF.

Judged by abundance, this clonotype is medium-sized. V is TRBV29-1 and J is TRBJ2-3; 9 nucleotides match TRBD2. CDR1 is SQVTM and CDR2 is ANQGSEA in the germline V gene. V shed 8 bases and J 5 bases; nucleotides not matched to a gene: 14. This CDR3 is built from 15 residues. The CDR3: CSCPLGSGSQDTQYF. The CDR3 DNA reads TGCAGCTGCCCGTTGGGTAGCGGGAGTCAAGATACGCAGTATTTT.

V gene TRBV27 combines with J gene TRBJ2-7; 7 nucleotides match TRBD1. The CDR3 runs to 15 residues. The germline CDR1 and CDR2 sequences are MNHEY and SMNVEV (reference sequence). The J segment lost 3 bases and the V segment lost 2 bases, leaving 7 bases of the junction unmatched. The CDR3 DNA reads TGTGCCAGCAGTTTAAGGACAGGAGGAAGCTACGAGCAGTACTTC. The encoded protein is CASSLRTGGSYEQYF.